Listed below are T cell receptor beta chains from one sample, sequenced in a study of blood T cells in healthy people across ages. MiXCR, run by TCRdb on the 5' RACE reads, gives a single entry per CDR3 protein. The sample holds under 750,000 distinct CDR3 sequences; 47% are singletons and the top ten take just under 25%. Sequencing used blood. These receptor sequences come from an older man in good health. Each CDR3 is given without its conserved first and last residue. The order of the fields is clone size, V gene, J gene, CDR3 protein. Where a row states a size, it is once, few, many or the class of an expanded clone; other rows omit it.

>many|TRBV6-6|TRBJ2-1
ASSYSSGSSYNEQF
>.|TRBV7-9|TRBJ2-1
ASSFGTSGDNEQF
>few|TRBV20-1|TRBJ2-1
SAGSDHAPYNEQF
>.|TRBV4-1|TRBJ1-5
ASSQDGGLGNQPQH
>.|TRBV7-9|TRBJ2-1
ASGVDNEQF
>few|TRBV7-3|TRBJ2-3
ASSLLGGSDTQY
>.|TRBV5-1|TRBJ1-3
ASGDGNKGNTIY
>.|TRBV2|TRBJ2-5
ASSRGLTGGETQY
>.|TRBV2|TRBJ1-2
ASSGGGGYT
>few|TRBV11-1|TRBJ2-5
ASSLRTLQETQY
>few|TRBV6-5|TRBJ2-5
ASSYRDTGETQY
>.|TRBV5-1|TRBJ2-5
ASSLGTGTGETQY
>.|TRBV9|TRBJ1-4
ASSVGVATNEKLF
>.|TRBV30|TRBJ1-1
AWAGWTEAF
>few|TRBV7-2|TRBJ2-1
ASSRTGTSGFSSYNEQF
>.|TRBV5-1|TRBJ2-4
ASSPGVLKNIQY
>.|TRBV30|TRBJ2-7
AWSRGTRFDEQY
>.|TRBV9|TRBJ1-1
ASSTPRTEAF
>.|TRBV27|TRBJ1-2
ASSLSWSQTGGYGYT
>few|TRBV6-2/TRBV6-3|TRBJ2-1
ASRSGGPSNEQF
>few|TRBV7-9|TRBJ2-3
ASTRDRTGSTDTQY
>.|TRBV6-6|TRBJ2-3
ASSWGQGQNTDTQY
>.|TRBV10-2|TRBJ2-3
ASTPSGVTDTQY
>.|TRBV12-3/TRBV12-4|TRBJ2-1
ASSLGLQVNEQF